This TCR beta chain derives from a study of T cell changes during pregnancy in multiple sclerosis. Sequencing was performed with immunoSEQ multiplex PCR; in TCRdb, only in-frame clones are kept and a portion is missing. The sample holds tens of thousands of clones, around 94% seen once. Unmatched junction bases numbered 8, after V lost 11 bases and J lost 2 bases. The CDR3 totals 15 residues. Germline V gene sequence: CDR1 SNHLY, CDR2 FYNNEI. The starting material was CD8+ T cells from peripheral blood mononuclear cells, obtained in the third trimester of pregnancy. This chain links TRBV2 with TRBJ1-5, with 11 bases fitting TRBD1. The sequence was collected from a female donor in good health, enrolled as a control in a pregnancy study. CDR3 in DNA: TGTGCCCTCGGACAGGGGGCGCTCGGCAATCAGCCCCAGCATTTT. This translates into CALGQGALGNQPQHF. The variable domain in full, with the rest retrieved from reference TRBV2 and TRBJ1-5, is EPEVTQTPSHQVTQMGQEVILRCVPISNHLYFYWYRQILGQKVEFLVSFYNNEISEKSEIFDDQFSVERPDGSNFTLKIRSTKLEDSAMYFCALGQGALGNQPQHFGDGTRLSIL.